The 9 T cell receptor beta chains reported below all come from one sample, sequenced in a study of blood T cell repertoires in COVID-19. This table comes from immunoSEQ multiplex PCR, and its TCRdb copy is limited to in-frame clones, with some not included. The repertoire includes 100,000 or so clones, roughly 71% of them detected once, and about 5.9% sits in the top ten. Specimen: peripheral blood. The receptors here all came from a man older than 75 with acute or convalescent COVID-19.

This chain uses TRBV5-6 with TRBJ1-1; 8 bases map to TRBD1. The V and J ends lost 4 bases and 4 bases, in that order; junction bases with no gene match: 9. The germline V gene encodes CDR1 SGHDT and CDR2 YYEEEE. The CDR3 spans 15 residues. Here the CDR3 reads CASSHDRGITTEAFF. The CDR3 nucleotides are TGTGCCAGCAGCCATGACAGGGGAATAACCACTGAAGCTTTCTTT. The full variable domain, in which reference TRBV5-6 and TRBJ1-1 provide the parts outside the CDR3, is DAGVTQSPTHLIKTRGQQVTLRCSPKSGHDTVSWYQQALGQGPQFIFQYYEEEERQRGNFPDRFSGHQFPNYSSELNVNALLLGDSALYLCASSHDRGITTEAFFGQGTRLTVV.

With respect to this clone: Other DNA sequences in this specimen translate into the identical CDR3. V and J are TRBV5-1 and TRBJ2-3, with TRBD2 matching over 11 bases. V was clipped by 2 bases and J by 0 bases; unmatched bases: 2. Germline V CDR1 and CDR2: SGHRS, YFSETQ. The CDR3 loop spans 16 amino acids. CDR3 bases: TGCGCCAGCAGCTTATCTAGCGGGAGGAGCACAGATACGCAGTATTTT. This encodes CASSLSSGRSTDTQYF.

The CDR3, as DNA: TGTGCCAGCAGCCCCGGCGGGAGCTACTCTGGAAACACCATATATTTT. The encoded protein is CASSPGGSYSGNTIYF. The V gene is TRBV11-3, the J gene TRBJ1-3; the D is unclear. The CDR3 totals 16 residues. The germline V gene has CDR1 SGHNT and CDR2 YENEEA. The V end was cut by 5 bases, the J end by 0 bases, with 14 bases between.

The chain recombines TRBV7-9 with TRBJ2-2, with D perhaps TRBD1 (6 bases). V lost 5 bases to trimming and J lost 1 base, with 14 bases between them. The germline gives CDR1 SEHNR, CDR2 FQNEAQ (reference sequence). The CDR3 extends over 16 amino acids. As DNA, the CDR3 is TGTGCCAGCAGCCCCTCCAGGGGTCGGAACACCGGGGAGCTGTTTTTT. This encodes CASSPSRGRNTGELFF.

This rearrangement joins TRBV28 to TRBJ2-5; D unclear. V gave up 4 bases and J gave up 2 bases, with 14 bases separating them. The CDR3 spans 15 residues. Germline CDR1 reads MDHEN; CDR2 reads SYDVKM. The CDR3 here is CASSSPLDDQETQYF. DNA of the CDR3: TGTGCCAGCAGTTCCCCTTTAGATGATCAAGAGACCCAGTACTTC.

The CDR3 bases are TGCGCCAGCAGCTACCGGACAGGGAAAGCCGGGGAGCTGTTTTTT. Translating it yields CASSYRTGKAGELFF. The V call is TRBV5-1, the J call TRBJ2-2; 8 bases agree with TRBD1. Trimming took 3 bases from V and 6 from J; bases not matched to a gene: 7. Germline V gene data show CDR1 as SGHRS and CDR2 as YFSETQ. This CDR3 is built from 15 residues.

This clone came up once. The V gene is TRBV6-5, the J gene TRBJ1-1; no firm D call. Looked up from germline, CDR1 is MNHEY and CDR2 is SVGAGI. The CDR3 has 13 amino acids. V lost 7 bases and J 6 bases, leaving 15 bases between the germline ends. The CDR3, as DNA: TGTGCCAGCATCCAGATAAGCGGGGCTGAAGCTTTCTTT. It yields the protein CASIQISGAEAFF.

The rearrangement joins TRBV3-1 (or the pseudogene TRBV3-2) to TRBJ2-7, with TRBD1 identical over 8 bases. The CDR3 is 15 residues long. Germline assignment: CDR1 LGHDT and CDR2 YNNKEL (reference sequence). V lost 4 bases and J lost 2; bases outside the gene matches: 7. Here the CDR3 reads CASSRLQGGPYEQYF. CDR3 sequence (DNA): TGTGCCAGCAGCCGGTTACAGGGGGGCCCCTACGAGCAGTACTTC.

V is TRBV24-1 and J is TRBJ1-2; 12 bases map to TRBD1. In germline, CDR1 is KGHDR, CDR2 SFDVKD. This CDR3 spans 16 amino acids. J gave up 5 bases and V 3 bases, and 6 bases lay outside the gene matches. The CDR3 protein is CATSDPGQGAFYGYTF. Written as DNA, the CDR3 is TGTGCCACCAGTGATCCGGGACAGGGGGCATTTTATGGCTACACCTTC.